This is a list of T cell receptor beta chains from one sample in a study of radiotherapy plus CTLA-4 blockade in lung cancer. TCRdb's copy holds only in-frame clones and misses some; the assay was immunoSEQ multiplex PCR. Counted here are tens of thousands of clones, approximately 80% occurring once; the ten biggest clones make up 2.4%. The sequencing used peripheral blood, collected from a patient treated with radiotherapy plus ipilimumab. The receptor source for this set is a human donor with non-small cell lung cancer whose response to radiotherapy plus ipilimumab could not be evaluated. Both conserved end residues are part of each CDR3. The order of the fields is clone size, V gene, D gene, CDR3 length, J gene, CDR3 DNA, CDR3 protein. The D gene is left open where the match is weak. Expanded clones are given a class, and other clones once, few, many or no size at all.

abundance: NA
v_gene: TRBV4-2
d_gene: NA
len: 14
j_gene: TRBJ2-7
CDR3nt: TGTGCCAGCAGCCAAGAACAGTACTCCTACGAGCAGTACTTC
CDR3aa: CASSQEQYSYEQYF

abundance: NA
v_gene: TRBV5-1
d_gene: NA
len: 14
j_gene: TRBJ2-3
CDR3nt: TGCGCCAGCAGCCGGGACTCGGCCCTTGATACGCAGTATTTT
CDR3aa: CASSRDSALDTQYF

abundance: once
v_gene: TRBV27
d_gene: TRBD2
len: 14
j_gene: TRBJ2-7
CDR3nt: TGTGCCAGCAAGAAGGGGACTAGCTCCTACGAGCAGTACTTC
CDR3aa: CASKKGTSSYEQYF

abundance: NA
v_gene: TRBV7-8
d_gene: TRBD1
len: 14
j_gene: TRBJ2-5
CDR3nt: TGTGCCAGCAGCTGGAGGACAGGCCAAGAGACCCAGTACTTC
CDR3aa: CASSWRTGQETQYF

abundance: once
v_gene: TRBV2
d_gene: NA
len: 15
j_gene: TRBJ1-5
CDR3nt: TGTGCCAGCAGTGATCGGGGATATAGCAATCAGCCCCAGCATTTT
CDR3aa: CASSDRGYSNQPQHF

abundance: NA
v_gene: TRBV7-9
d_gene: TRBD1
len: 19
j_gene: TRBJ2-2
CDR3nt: TGTGCCAGCAGCTTATTAGGTGGGACAGGGACTCCGAAAACCGGGGAGCTGTTTTTT
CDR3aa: CASSLLGGTGTPKTGELFF

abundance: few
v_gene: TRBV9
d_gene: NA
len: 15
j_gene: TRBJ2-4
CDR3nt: TGTGCCAGCAGCCCCTCCGGGGACTCAAAAAACATTCAGTACTTC
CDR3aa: CASSPSGDSKNIQYF

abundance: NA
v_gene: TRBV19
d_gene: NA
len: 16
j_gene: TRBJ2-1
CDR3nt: TGTGCCAGTAGTATAGGAGGCACCCACTCCTACAATGAGCAGTTCTTC
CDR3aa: CASSIGGTHSYNEQFF

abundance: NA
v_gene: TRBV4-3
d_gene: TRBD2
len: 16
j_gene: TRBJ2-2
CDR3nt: TGCGCCAGCAGTCGCAACGGGGGGGGGAACACCGGGGAGCTGTTTTTT
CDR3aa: CASSRNGGGNTGELFF

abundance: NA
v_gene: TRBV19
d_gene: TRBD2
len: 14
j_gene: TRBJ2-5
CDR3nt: TGTGCCAGTAGTATCGCTAGCGGGGGAGGGACCCAGTACTTC
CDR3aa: CASSIASGGGTQYF

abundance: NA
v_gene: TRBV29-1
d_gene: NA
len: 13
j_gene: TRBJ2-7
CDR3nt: TGCAGCGTTGACCAGGGAGGGGGATACGAGCAGTACTTC
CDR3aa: CSVDQGGGYEQYF

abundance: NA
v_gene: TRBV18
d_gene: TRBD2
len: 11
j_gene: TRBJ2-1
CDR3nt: TGTGCCAGCTCCGTCGGGGGGGAGCAGTTCTTC
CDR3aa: CASSVGGEQFF

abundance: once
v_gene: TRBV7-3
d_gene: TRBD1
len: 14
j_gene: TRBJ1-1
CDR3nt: TGTGCCAGCAGCGGGACAGGGGGCAACACTGAAGCTTTCTTT
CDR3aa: CASSGTGGNTEAFF

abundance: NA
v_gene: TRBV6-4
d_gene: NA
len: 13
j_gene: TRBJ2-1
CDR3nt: TGTGCCAGCAGCCCTTCTATAGGCGGAGAGCAGTTCTTC
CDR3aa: CASSPSIGGEQFF

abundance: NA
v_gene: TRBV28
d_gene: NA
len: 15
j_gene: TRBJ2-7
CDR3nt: TGTGCCAGCAGTTTATACTCAGGGTCCACCTACGAGCAGTACTTC
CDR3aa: CASSLYSGSTYEQYF

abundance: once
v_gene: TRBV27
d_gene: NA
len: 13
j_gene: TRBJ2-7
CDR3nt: TGTGCCAGCGCCTCCCTACTCTCCTACGAGCAGTACTTC
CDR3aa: CASASLLSYEQYF

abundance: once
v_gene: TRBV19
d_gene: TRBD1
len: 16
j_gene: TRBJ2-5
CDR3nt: TGTGCCAGTAGCCTACCCGGGACAGGGTACCAAGAGACCCAGTACTTC
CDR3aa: CASSLPGTGYQETQYF

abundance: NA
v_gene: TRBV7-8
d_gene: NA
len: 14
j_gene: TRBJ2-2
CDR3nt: TGTGCCAGCAGCTTCCTGACATTCACCGGGGAGCTGTTTTTT
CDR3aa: CASSFLTFTGELFF

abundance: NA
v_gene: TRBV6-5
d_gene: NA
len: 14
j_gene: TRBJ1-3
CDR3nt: TGTGCCAGCAGTTACGGAGGGGTTGGAAACACCATATATTTT
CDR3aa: CASSYGGVGNTIYF

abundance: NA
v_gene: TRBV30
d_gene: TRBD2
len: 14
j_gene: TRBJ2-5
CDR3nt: TGTGCCTGGAGTGTACCAGCGGGAGTTGAGACCCAGTACTTC
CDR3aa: CAWSVPAGVETQYF

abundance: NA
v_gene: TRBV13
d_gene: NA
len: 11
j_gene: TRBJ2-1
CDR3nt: TGTGCCAGCAGCCCCAATAATGAGCAGTTCTTC
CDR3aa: CASSPNNEQFF

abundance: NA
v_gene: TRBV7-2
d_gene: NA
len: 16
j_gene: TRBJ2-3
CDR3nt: TGTGCCAGCAGCGAAGCAGGAGGTGTGAGAATTAATACGCAGTATTTT
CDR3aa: CASSEAGGVRINTQYF

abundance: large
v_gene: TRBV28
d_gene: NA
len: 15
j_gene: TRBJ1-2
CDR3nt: TGTGCCAGCAGTTTAGTTCAGGGCTGGAACTATGGCTACACCTTC
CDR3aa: CASSLVQGWNYGYTF

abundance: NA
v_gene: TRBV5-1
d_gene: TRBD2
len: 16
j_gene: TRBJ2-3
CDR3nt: TGCGCCAGCAGCCCTCCTCTAGCGGGGGGCGCAGATACGCAGTATTTT
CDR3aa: CASSPPLAGGADTQYF

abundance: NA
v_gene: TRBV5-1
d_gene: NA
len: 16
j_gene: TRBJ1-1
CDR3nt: TGCGCCAGCAGCTTGGGGGCAGGCTCGATTGGCACTGAAGCTTTCTTT
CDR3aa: CASSLGAGSIGTEAFF

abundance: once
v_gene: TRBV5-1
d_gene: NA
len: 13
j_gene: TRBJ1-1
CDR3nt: TGCGCCAGCAGCATACAGGGTAACACTGAAGCTTTCTTT
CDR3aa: CASSIQGNTEAFF

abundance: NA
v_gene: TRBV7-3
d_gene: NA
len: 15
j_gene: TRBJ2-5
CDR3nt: TGTGCCAGCAGCGAACTGGCGGGGGCCGGCTCGACCCAGTACTTC
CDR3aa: CASSELAGAGSTQYF

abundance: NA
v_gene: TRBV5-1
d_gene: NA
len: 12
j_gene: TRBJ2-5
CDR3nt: TGCGCCAGCAGCTACTCCGGAGAGACCCAGTACTTC
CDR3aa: CASSYSGETQYF

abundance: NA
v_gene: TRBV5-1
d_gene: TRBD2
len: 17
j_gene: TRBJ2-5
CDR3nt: TGCGCCAGCAGCTCCTTAGCGGGAGGGCCCCGGGGAGAGACCCAGTACTTC
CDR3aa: CASSSLAGGPRGETQYF

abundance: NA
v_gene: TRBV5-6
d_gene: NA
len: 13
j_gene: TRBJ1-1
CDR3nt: TGTGCCAGCAGCGGAAGTTGGGCACCAGAAGCTTTCTTT
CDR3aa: CASSGSWAPEAFF

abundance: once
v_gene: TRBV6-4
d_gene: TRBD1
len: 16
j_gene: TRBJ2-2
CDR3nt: TGTGCCAGCAGTGACCCGACAGGGGGCCGTACCGGGGAGCTGTTTTTT
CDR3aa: CASSDPTGGRTGELFF

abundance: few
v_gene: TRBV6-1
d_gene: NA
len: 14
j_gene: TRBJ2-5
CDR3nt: TGTGCCAGCAGTCATATCGTCAGAAAAGAGACCCAGTACTTC
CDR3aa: CASSHIVRKETQYF

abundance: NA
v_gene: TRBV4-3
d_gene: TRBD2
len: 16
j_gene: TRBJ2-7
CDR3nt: TGCGCCAGCAGCCAGGATAGCGGGCTCCCCCTAAGTTCGCAGTACTTC
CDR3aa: CASSQDSGLPLSSQYF

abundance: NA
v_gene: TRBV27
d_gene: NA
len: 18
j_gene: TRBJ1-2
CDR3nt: TGTGCCAGCAGTTTATTAGGGCTTGGGGGGGGAAAGGTCTATGGCTACACCTTC
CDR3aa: CASSLLGLGGGKVYGYTF

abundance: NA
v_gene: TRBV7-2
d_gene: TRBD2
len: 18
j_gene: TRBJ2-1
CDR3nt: TGTGCCAGCAGCTTTTGGACTAGCGGGAGGGGAGGCTACAATGAGCAGTTCTTC
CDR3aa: CASSFWTSGRGGYNEQFF

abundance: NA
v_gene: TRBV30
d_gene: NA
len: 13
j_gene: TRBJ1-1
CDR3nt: TGTGCCTGGAGTGTAACAGGGAGCGCTGAAGCTTTCTTT
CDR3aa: CAWSVTGSAEAFF

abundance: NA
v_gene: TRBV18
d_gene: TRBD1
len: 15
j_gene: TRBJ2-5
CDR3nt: TGTGCCAGCTCACCCACTGCAGGGGGACAAGAGACCCAGTACTTC
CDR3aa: CASSPTAGGQETQYF

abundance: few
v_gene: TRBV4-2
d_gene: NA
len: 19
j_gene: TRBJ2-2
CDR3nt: TGTGCCAGCAGCCCCCTGGGGGGGGGAGGGGGTCGGGACACCGGGGAGCTGTTTTTT
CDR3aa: CASSPLGGGGGRDTGELFF

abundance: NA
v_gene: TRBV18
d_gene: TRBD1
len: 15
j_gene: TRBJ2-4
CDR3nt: TGTGCCAGCTCACCGGGACAGGGGGCGGGAAACATTCAGTACTTC
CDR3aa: CASSPGQGAGNIQYF

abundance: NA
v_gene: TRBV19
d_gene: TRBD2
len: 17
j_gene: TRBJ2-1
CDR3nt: TGTGCCAGTAGGACCCGACTAGCGGGGGGGCGGGCGGATGAGCAGTTCTTC
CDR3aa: CASRTRLAGGRADEQFF

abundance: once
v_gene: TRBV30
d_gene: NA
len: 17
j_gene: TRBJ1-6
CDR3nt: TGTGCCTGGAGTGTACGCGGCAGGGTTACCTATAATTCACCCCTCCACTTT
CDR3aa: CAWSVRGRVTYNSPLHF

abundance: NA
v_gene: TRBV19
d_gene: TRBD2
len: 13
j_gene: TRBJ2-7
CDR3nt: TGTGCCAGTAAGGAACTAGCGGGATACGAGCAGTACTTC
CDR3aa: CASKELAGYEQYF

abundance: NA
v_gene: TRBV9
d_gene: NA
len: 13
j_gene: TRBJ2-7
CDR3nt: TGTGCCAGCAGCGTGAGAGGAGGCTCAGAGCAGTACTTC
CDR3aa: CASSVRGGSEQYF

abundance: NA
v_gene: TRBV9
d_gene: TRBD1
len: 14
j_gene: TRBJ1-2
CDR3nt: TGTGCCAGCAGCGGACAGGGGTTCAACTATGGCTACACCTTC
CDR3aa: CASSGQGFNYGYTF

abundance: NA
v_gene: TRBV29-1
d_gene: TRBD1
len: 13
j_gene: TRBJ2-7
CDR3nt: TGCAGCGGGGGGACAGGGGATACCTACGAGCAGTACTTC
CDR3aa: CSGGTGDTYEQYF

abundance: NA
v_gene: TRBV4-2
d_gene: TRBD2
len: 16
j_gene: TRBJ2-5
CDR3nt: TGTGCCAGCAGCCAACCGGGACTAGCGGGCCAAGAGACCCAGTACTTC
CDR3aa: CASSQPGLAGQETQYF

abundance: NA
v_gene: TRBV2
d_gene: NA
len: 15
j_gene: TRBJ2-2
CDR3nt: TGTGCCAGCACCAAAGAGGACATCTCCACCGGGGAGCTGTTTTTT
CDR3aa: CASTKEDISTGELFF

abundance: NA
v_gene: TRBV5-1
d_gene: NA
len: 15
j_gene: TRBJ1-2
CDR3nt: TGCGCCAGCAGCTTGGTAGCAGGGGCTAACTATGGCTACACCTTC
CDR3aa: CASSLVAGANYGYTF